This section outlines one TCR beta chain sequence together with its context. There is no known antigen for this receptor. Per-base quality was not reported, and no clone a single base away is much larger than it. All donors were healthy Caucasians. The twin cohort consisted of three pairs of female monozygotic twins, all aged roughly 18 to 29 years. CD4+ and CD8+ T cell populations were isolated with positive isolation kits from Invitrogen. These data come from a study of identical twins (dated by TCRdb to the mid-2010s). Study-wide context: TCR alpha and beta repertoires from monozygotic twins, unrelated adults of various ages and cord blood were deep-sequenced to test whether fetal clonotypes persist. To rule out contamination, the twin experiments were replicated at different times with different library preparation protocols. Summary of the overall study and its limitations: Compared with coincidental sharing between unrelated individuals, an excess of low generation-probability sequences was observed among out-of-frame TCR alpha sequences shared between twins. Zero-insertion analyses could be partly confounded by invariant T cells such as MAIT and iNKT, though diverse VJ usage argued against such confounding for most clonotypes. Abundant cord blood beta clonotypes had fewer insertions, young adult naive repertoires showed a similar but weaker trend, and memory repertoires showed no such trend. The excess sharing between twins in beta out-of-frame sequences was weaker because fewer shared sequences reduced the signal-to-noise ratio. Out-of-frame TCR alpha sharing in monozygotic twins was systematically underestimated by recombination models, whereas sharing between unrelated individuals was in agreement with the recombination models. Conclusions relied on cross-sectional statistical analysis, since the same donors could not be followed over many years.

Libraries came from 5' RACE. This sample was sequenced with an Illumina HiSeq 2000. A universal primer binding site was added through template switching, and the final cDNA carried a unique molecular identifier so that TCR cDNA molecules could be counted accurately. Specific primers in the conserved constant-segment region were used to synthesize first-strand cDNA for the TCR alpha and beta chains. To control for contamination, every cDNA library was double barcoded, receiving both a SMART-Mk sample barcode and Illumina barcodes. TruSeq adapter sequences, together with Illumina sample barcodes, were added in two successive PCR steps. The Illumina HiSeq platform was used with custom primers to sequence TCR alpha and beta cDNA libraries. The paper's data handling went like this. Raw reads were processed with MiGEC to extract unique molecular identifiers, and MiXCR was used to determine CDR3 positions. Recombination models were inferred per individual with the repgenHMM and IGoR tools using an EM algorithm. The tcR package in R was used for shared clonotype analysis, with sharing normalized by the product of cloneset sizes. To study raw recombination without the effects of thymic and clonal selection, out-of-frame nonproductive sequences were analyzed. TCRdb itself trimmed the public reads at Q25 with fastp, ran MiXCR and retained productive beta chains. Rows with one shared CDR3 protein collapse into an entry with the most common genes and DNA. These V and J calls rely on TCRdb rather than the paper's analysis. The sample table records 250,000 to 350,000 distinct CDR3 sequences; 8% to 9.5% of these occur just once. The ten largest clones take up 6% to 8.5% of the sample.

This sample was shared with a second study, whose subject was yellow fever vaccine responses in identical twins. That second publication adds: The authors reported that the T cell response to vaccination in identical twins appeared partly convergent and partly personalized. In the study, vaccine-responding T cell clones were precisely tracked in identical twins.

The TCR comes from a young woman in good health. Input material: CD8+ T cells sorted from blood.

The DNA sequence is TGCAGCGTTGAAGAGGGGTGGGGCACCGGGGAGCTGTTTTTT. Its translation reads: CSVEEGWGTGELFF. The rearranged chain carries TRBV29-1 and TRBJ2-2; no D gene is confidently identified. At the junction V is shortened by 0 bases and J by 4 bases, with 9 bases in between. Counted from cysteine to phenylalanine, this CDR3 has 14 amino acids. Just the 42-base CDR3 DNA is kept, in frame starting at base 1. The germline V gene gives CDR1 as SQVTM and CDR2 as ANQGSEA.